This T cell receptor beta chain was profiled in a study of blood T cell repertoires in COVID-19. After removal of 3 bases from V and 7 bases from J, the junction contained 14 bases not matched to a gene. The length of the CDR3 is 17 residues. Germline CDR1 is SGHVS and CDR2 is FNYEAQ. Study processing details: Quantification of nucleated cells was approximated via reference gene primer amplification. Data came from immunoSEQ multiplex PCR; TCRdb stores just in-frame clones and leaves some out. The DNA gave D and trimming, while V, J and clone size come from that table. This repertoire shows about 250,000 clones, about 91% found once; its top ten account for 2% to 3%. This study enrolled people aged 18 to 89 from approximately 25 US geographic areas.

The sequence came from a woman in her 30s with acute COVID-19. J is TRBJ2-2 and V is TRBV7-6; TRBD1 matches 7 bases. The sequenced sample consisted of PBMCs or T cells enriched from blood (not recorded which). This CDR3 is CASSFPPGQAKYGELFF. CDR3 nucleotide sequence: TGTGCCAGCAGCTTCCCCCCCGGACAGGCAAAGTACGGGGAGCTGTTTTTT.